The 5 T cell receptor beta chains below all came from one sample that was sequenced in a study of blood T cell repertoires in COVID-19. Measured with immunoSEQ multiplex PCR; TCRdb has only the in-frame clones, and not every one. Of about 400,000 clones listed, roughly 89% are singletons. The sample comprised peripheral blood. Receptors were obtained from a woman in her thirties with acute or convalescent COVID-19.

The gene calls are TRBV20-1 and TRBJ1-6, with D unresolved. The length of the CDR3 is 13 residues. Germline CDR1 reads DFQATT; CDR2 reads SNEGSKA (reference sequence). V lost 6 bases, J lost 11 bases, and 17 bases lay in between. In DNA, the CDR3 is TGCAGTGCCAGTGGACCAACTAGGACACCCCTCCACTTT. Translation: CSASGPTRTPLHF.

This sequence joins TRBV7-9 and TRBJ1-2, with D unresolved. Trimming took 1 base from V and 8 from J, leaving 11 bases between them. Germline CDR1 is SEHNR and CDR2 is FQNEAQ (reference sequence). CDR3 length: 13 residues. CDR3 nucleotides: TGTGCCAGCAGCTTAGGTGGTGGAGTAGGCTACACCTTC. Protein sequence: CASSLGGGVGYTF.

This clone was detected only once. The chain joins TRBV30 to TRBJ2-1; 7 nucleotides match TRBD1. This CDR3 is 13 amino acids long. Germline V gene data show CDR1 as GTSNPN and CDR2 as SVGIG (reference sequence). The trim removed 2 bases at V and 9 bases at J, leaving 7 bases unmatched. The CDR3 coding sequence is TGTGCCTGGAGTATGGGACAGTTAACTGAGCAGTTCTTC. Translated, it gives CAWSMGQLTEQFF.

The rearrangement links TRBV5-6 to TRBJ1-6; D is possibly TRBD1 (6 bases). Trimming left V 3 bases short and J 11 bases short, with 15 bases between. Germline CDR1 is SGHDT and CDR2 is YYEEEE. The CDR3 length is 14 residues. CDR3 amino acids: CASSSGRTVAPLHF. Here the CDR3 DNA reads TGTGCCAGCAGCTCGGGTAGGACAGTCGCACCCCTCCACTTT. Combining the CDR3 with reference TRBV5-6 and TRBJ1-6 gives the whole variable domain DAGVTQSPTHLIKTRGQQVTLRCSPKSGHDTVSWYQQALGQGPQFIFQYYEEEERQRGNFPDRFSGHQFPNYSSELNVNALLLGDSALYLCASSSGRTVAPLHFGNGTRLTVT.

The V call is TRBV7-3, the J call TRBJ2-1, with TRBD1 matching over 7 bases. Germline CDR1 SGHTA, CDR2 FQGTGA. The ends lost 6 bases at V and 0 bases at J; junction bases unmatched: 5. This CDR3 region has 15 residues. The CDR3 nucleotides are TGTGCCAGCAGTGGGAACAGGGGCTCCTACAATGAGCAGTTCTTC. Translation gives CASSGNRGSYNEQFF. Supplemented by reference TRBV7-3 and TRBJ2-1, the full variable domain reads GAGVSQTPSNKVTEKGKYVELRCDPISGHTALYWYRQSLGQGPEFLIYFQGTGAADDSGLPNDRFFAVRPEGSVSTLKIQRTERGDSAVYLCASSGNRGSYNEQFFGPGTRLTVL.